These T cell receptor beta chains were read from a single sample in a study of blood T cell repertoires in COVID-19. Produced via immunoSEQ multiplex PCR; TCRdb's table is partial and in-frame only. The sample has just over 90,000 clones, around 88% seen once; the top ten hold approximately 18%. The source material was peripheral blood. The receptors originated from a woman aged 80 or over with acute or convalescent COVID-19. Each CDR3 is given with its conserved first and last residue. Each record gives: D gene, clone size, J gene, CDR3 length, V gene, CDR3 DNA, CDR3 protein. D genes are given only for firm matches. Clone size is shown for a subset of rows, as once, few, many or a class of expanded clone.

D: -
size: -
J: TRBJ2-7
length: 16
V: TRBV28
DNA: TGTGCCAGCAGCTGGGCCTGGCAAACTAGCTCCTACGAGCAGTACTTC
CDR3: CASSWAWQTSSYEQYF

D: TRBD2
size: -
J: TRBJ2-7
length: 11
V: TRBV6-5
DNA: TGTGCCAGCAGCTCCGGGACTAGCTTGAGTTTC
CDR3: CASSSGTSLSF

D: -
size: once
J: TRBJ2-7
length: 14
V: TRBV10-2
DNA: TGCGCCACAGCGTCACAGGGAACAGTTTCCGAGCAGTACTTC
CDR3: CATASQGTVSEQYF

D: TRBD2
size: -
J: TRBJ2-3
length: 15
V: TRBV5-4
DNA: TGTGCCAGCAGCTTTTTAGCGGGGGGCACAGATACGCAGTATTTT
CDR3: CASSFLAGGTDTQYF

D: TRBD1
size: -
J: TRBJ2-1
length: 16
V: TRBV5-1
DNA: TGCGCCAGCAGAAAAACCCCGGGACAGGGGGACAATGAGCAGTTCTTC
CDR3: CASRKTPGQGDNEQFF

D: -
size: -
J: TRBJ2-1
length: 11
V: TRBV7-9
DNA: TGTGCCAGCCCCGGGACATCCGGGCAGTTCTTC
CDR3: CASPGTSGQFF

D: -
size: -
J: TRBJ1-2
length: 15
V: TRBV28
DNA: TGTGCCAGCAGGGCAAAGGGAGGGGGAATCTATGGCTACACCTTC
CDR3: CASRAKGGGIYGYTF

D: -
size: -
J: TRBJ1-3
length: 13
V: TRBV18
DNA: TGTGCCAGCTCGTTGAATCGGGGGGACACCATATATTTT
CDR3: CASSLNRGDTIYF

D: -
size: -
J: TRBJ2-7
length: 15
V: TRBV28
DNA: TGTGCCAGCAGTAAAACGGACAGACAATTAAACGAGCAGTACTTC
CDR3: CASSKTDRQLNEQYF

D: -
size: -
J: TRBJ1-6
length: 17
V: TRBV5-6
DNA: TGTGCCAGCAGCTTGCGACAGGACAGCTCCTATAATTCACCCCTCCACTTT
CDR3: CASSLRQDSSYNSPLHF

D: -
size: -
J: TRBJ2-2
length: 15
V: TRBV6-5
DNA: TGTGCCAGCAGTTACCCAAACAGCGGAGGCGGGGAGCTGTTTTTT
CDR3: CASSYPNSGGGELFF

D: TRBD1
size: -
J: TRBJ1-3
length: 16
V: TRBV9
DNA: TGTGCCAGCAGCAAAGGCGGGACAGGGGTAGGAAACACCATATATTTT
CDR3: CASSKGGTGVGNTIYF

D: TRBD2
size: -
J: TRBJ2-3
length: 14
V: TRBV11-2
DNA: TGTGCCAGCAGCTTAGACCCCGGGACTAGCGGGGGGAGTTTT
CDR3: CASSLDPGTSGGSF

D: TRBD1
size: -
J: TRBJ2-6
length: 16
V: TRBV3-1/TRBV3-2
DNA: TGTGCCAGCAGCCGGACAGGGGGGACAGGGGCCAACGTCCTGACTTTC
CDR3: CASSRTGGTGANVLTF

D: TRBD1
size: -
J: TRBJ2-3
length: 17
V: TRBV7-2
DNA: TGTGCCAGCAGCCAACAGGGGAAAGATCGAGGGGCAGATACGCAGTATTTT
CDR3: CASSQQGKDRGADTQYF

D: TRBD1
size: -
J: TRBJ1-6
length: 16
V: TRBV7-9
DNA: TGTGCCAGCAGCTTAGGTGCTGCAGGGGGCAGTTCACCCCTCCACTTT
CDR3: CASSLGAAGGSSPLHF

D: -
size: -
J: TRBJ1-6
length: 12
V: TRBV7-9
DNA: TGTGCCAGCAGGTATAATAATTCACCCCTCCACTTT
CDR3: CASRYNNSPLHF

D: -
size: few
J: TRBJ1-1
length: 13
V: TRBV2
DNA: TGTGCCAGCAGTCGGGACACTAACACTGAAGCTTTCTTT
CDR3: CASSRDTNTEAFF

D: TRBD1
size: -
J: TRBJ2-5
length: 15
V: TRBV24-1
DNA: TGTGCCACCAGTGACCGGGACAGGGACACGGAGACCCAGTACTTC
CDR3: CATSDRDRDTETQYF

D: -
size: -
J: TRBJ1-5
length: 15
V: TRBV2
DNA: TGTGCCAGCAGTGAATTGGGGGGGCTGAATCAGCCCCAGCATTTT
CDR3: CASSELGGLNQPQHF

D: TRBD1
size: -
J: TRBJ2-2
length: 13
V: TRBV2
DNA: TGTGCCAGCAGTGGCATGGGACAGAGGGAGCTGTTTTTT
CDR3: CASSGMGQRELFF

D: -
size: -
J: TRBJ1-6
length: 14
V: TRBV5-4
DNA: TGTGCCAGCAGCTTGCAAGGGGCTTATTCACCCCTCCACTTT
CDR3: CASSLQGAYSPLHF

D: TRBD2
size: -
J: TRBJ2-7
length: 16
V: TRBV5-4
DNA: TGTGCCAGCAGCCGTAGACTAGCGGGGATCTCCTACGAGCAGTACTTC
CDR3: CASSRRLAGISYEQYF

D: TRBD1
size: -
J: TRBJ1-3
length: 20
V: TRBV7-7
DNA: TGTGCTAGCAGCCCCCACCTAGGGGGACAGCTTAGCCTCTCTGGAAACACCATATATTTT
CDR3: CASSPHLGGQLSLSGNTIYF

D: -
size: -
J: TRBJ1-1
length: 13
V: TRBV10-2
DNA: TGCGCCAGCAACCAGGGGTCAAACACTGAAGCTTTCTTT
CDR3: CASNQGSNTEAFF

D: -
size: -
J: TRBJ1-2
length: 14
V: TRBV13
DNA: TGTGCCAGCAGCTTAAGAGGAGCGGGATCTGGCTACACCTTC
CDR3: CASSLRGAGSGYTF

D: -
size: -
J: TRBJ1-1
length: 15
V: TRBV5-1
DNA: TGCGCCAGCAGCTTTGGGTCAAAAGTGGGACATGAAGCTTTCTTT
CDR3: CASSFGSKVGHEAFF

D: -
size: -
J: TRBJ1-3
length: 14
V: TRBV6-5
DNA: TGTGCCAGCAGCCGACAGGCTCCTGGAAACACCATATATTTT
CDR3: CASSRQAPGNTIYF

D: TRBD1
size: -
J: TRBJ2-7
length: 14
V: TRBV11-2
DNA: TGTGCCAGCAGCCGGGGACAGGGTGGCAACGAGCAGTACTTC
CDR3: CASSRGQGGNEQYF

D: -
size: -
J: TRBJ2-7
length: 13
V: TRBV5-1
DNA: TGCGCCAGCAGCTTGTTCGGGGACTACGAGCAGTACTTC
CDR3: CASSLFGDYEQYF

D: -
size: -
J: TRBJ1-4
length: 16
V: TRBV19
DNA: TGTGCCAGTAGTATATCGACAGGCTCAACTAATGAAAAACTGTTTTTT
CDR3: CASSISTGSTNEKLFF